The clone carrying this T cell receptor (beta chain) was detected ten times or more. Genomic DNA, the template, was used for profiling of the TCR beta VDJ and CDR3. TCRdb re-analysed the reads in MiXCR, keeping a single row per CDR3 protein. Of under 200,000 distinct CDR3 sequences in the sample, less than 60% were seen once. This entry is derived from a study of CD8+CD57+ T cells in acquired aplastic anemia. Patients who underwent sequencing had shown CD8+CD57+ cell expansion by flow cytometry. The CDR3 has 12 amino acids. V was pared by 8 bases and J by 9 bases, with 4 bases of the junction left unmatched. CDR1 is SGHTA, CDR2 FQGNSA, per germline.

The sequenced sample consisted of sorted CD4+, CD8+, or CD8+CD57+ T cells (not recorded which) from PBMCs. This rearrangement joins TRBV7-2 to TRBJ2-3; TRBD2 matches 11 bases. This clonotype originated in a human donor with aplastic anemia. CDR3 sequence (DNA): TGTGCCAGCGGGCTAGCGGGAGGCACGCAGTATTTT. It is translated as CASGLAGGTQYF.